This TCR beta chain was documented in a study of T cells after yellow fever vaccination (dated by TCRdb to the late 2010s). Concerning the study at large: Memory subsets (EM, EMRA, CM and Tscm) were sorted on a BD FACS Aria III using CD3, CD45RA, CCR7 and CD95 staining. The SMART-Seq v4 Ultra Low Input RNA kit was used to prepare libraries from fractions with low cell numbers. To follow T-cell clones before and after primary and booster YFV17D yellow fever vaccination, bulk TCR alpha and beta repertoires were sequenced over time. Two healthy male donors made up the cohort, one aged 18 to 29 years and the other aged 30 to 40 years. Blood samples were taken at several timepoints before and after primary and secondary immunization, and bulk PBMC replicates and cell subsets were isolated. Memory subsets were sorted on days 0, 15 and 45 and at 18 months following primary vaccination, and on days 0, 15 and 45 following the 30-year booster. What the work shows at the level of the full study, not this receptor alone: A small share of clonotypes occurred in both CD4 and CD8 compartments, likely arising from convergent recombination. Compared with the primary T-cell response, the secondary T-cell response was weaker but faster, peaking on day 5 rather than day 15. FACS-sorted repertoires could contain abundant contaminating clonotypes from the bulk population, so computational filtering was required. Because the study included only a couple of donors, the extent to which the findings can be generalized is limited. After the booster, most of the clones that had expanded following primary vaccination were detected again (roughly 97% of CD4 and roughly nine tenths of CD8), which suggests that memory was broadly maintained. In the sorted memory subsets on day 0, nearly all vaccine-responding clonotypes were below the level of detection.

This clonotype was found a few times. The sample holds no much larger clone one base away, and base qualities are not on file. Relative to germline, V is missing 6 bases and J is missing 5 bases, with 3 bases of the junction outside any gene match. Looking up the germline V gene yields CDR1 SGHDN and CDR2 FVKESK. The CDR3 holds 13 amino acids from the cysteine to the valine. Only the CDR3 DNA is retained, 39 bases long and in frame from the first base. Per the publication, the treatment or condition label means: live attenuated yellow fever vaccine strain. PBMCs were isolated from peripheral blood using a standard Ficoll-Paque protocol. For sorted memory subsets, RNA extraction was done with the RNeasy Micro Kit. The run used an Illumina NovaSeq 6000. TCR cDNA was made using 5'RACE template switching, a step that added a universal primer site and unique molecular identifiers. cDNA synthesis was primed from both the TCR alpha and TCR beta constant segments. Library amplification involved two PCR steps, and the second step added sample barcodes and sequencing adapters. Sequencing of the libraries was done on either Illumina HiSeq 2500 (2x100 bp) or NovaSeq (2x150 bp). The study's processing was this. MIGEC handled demultiplexing of reads and collapsing into UMI consensus sequences, while MiXCR performed V(D)J alignment. Clonotypes responding to the vaccine were identified with edgeR on replicate PBMC samples, with the criteria of FDR below 0.01 and a log2 fold change above 5 up to day 15. Bulk clonotypes were assigned CD4 or CD8 identity according to which sequenced CD4 or CD8 repertoire held them at higher abundance. To estimate the distribution of each clone across memory phenotypes, clonotype frequencies in memory subsets were weighted by FACS-sorted cell numbers. The public reads were quality trimmed at Q25 with fastp and then assembled into clones with MiXCR by TCRdb, keeping productive beta chains. A single entry per CDR3 protein holds the most common genes and DNA from its merged rows. The V and J calls and clone size come from TCRdb's table, not from the authors' own analysis. The sample table shows about 14,000 distinct CDR3 sequences, and roughly 7.2% are seen once. Clones ranked in the top ten supply 1.5% to 2% of the sample.

Recombination linked TRBV14 to TRBJ2-7; 11 bases in the middle match TRBD2. The material sequenced was PBMCs, either bulk or a sorted T-cell subset (CD4+, CD8+, memory, or dextramer-sorted; not recorded which), taken on the day of the yellow fever booster vaccination. The source is a man between 18 and 29 years old who received the YFV17D yellow fever vaccine. The nucleotide sequence is TGTGCCAGCAGACGGACTAGCGGGCACGAGCAGTACGTC. Its translation is CASRRTSGHEQYV.